This T cell receptor beta chain was sequenced for a study of blood T cell repertoires in COVID-19 (TCRdb year 2020). For the study in its entirety: Collaborator samples came from the United States, Italy and Spain and covered acute and convalescent phases of COVID-19. The material from the prospective study consisted of cDNA or gDNA derived from T cells, B-cell-depleted T cells, or PBMCs. Subjects who had been exposed to COVID-19, were actively infected with it, or had recovered from it provided the deeply sampled blood TCRbeta repertoires that made up the dataset. The repertoires were released in a freely available public database intended as a resource for research on the immune response to SARS-CoV-2. The samples were drawn from two sources: the first 160 participants of the ongoing ImmuneRACE study, and fewer than 1,500 subjects contributed by 6 global collaborators. Nearly every sample came with metadata listing a de-identified subject ID, COVID-19 status, age in years and sex. Where HLA class I and class II types were available, the types were taken from metadata supplied by the sample provider, not from assay-based typing. What the work shows at the level of the full study, not this receptor alone: The amount of clinical and demographic metadata varied by source and participant and was provided uncurated.

Participants in the prospective study were enrolled through a virtual design, were aged roughly 18 to 100 years, and lived in roughly 26 United States geographic areas. To assign participants to cohorts, the prospective study relied on clinical history that participants themselves reported in a screening survey and a study questionnaire. Recovered participants in ImmuneRACE Cohort 3 were defined by two consecutive negative NP/OP PCR tests, clearance by a healthcare professional, or resolution of symptoms. Each participant in the prospective study had whole blood, serum and a nasopharyngeal or oropharyngeal swab collected by mobile phlebotomists. Prospective study participants could optionally give additional blood draws and questionnaires over an approximately two-month period. Prospective study blood samples were shipped either frozen or at room temperature before DNA extraction. For this clone: Its antigen is unknown. Base qualities are missing; no much larger clone stands one base away.

TCRbeta CDR3 regions were amplified from genomic DNA using the immunoSEQ Assay, a bias-controlled multiplex PCR. Per the source publication's procedure: Nucleated cell counts per sample were estimated from amplification of reference gene primers within the assay. Sequence reads were collapsed and filtered to measure the absolute abundance of every unique TCRbeta CDR3 rearrangement. For each sample, productive Simpson clonality was calculated by taking the square root of Simpson's diversity index across productive rearrangements. TCRdb limited this immuneACCESS table to in-frame rearrangements with V and J called. A share of clones is missing; checked studies link under half to unresolved V genes, and the rest is unexplained. V and J calls and clone size are as listed in that table; D and trimming were resolved from the DNA. This sample holds 200,000 or so clones; around 90% were observed only once. The ten largest clones capture roughly 10% of the sample.

Material: PBMCs or T cells enriched from blood (not recorded which). This clonotype was obtained from a man aged 25 to 40 who had recovered from COVID-19.

The base sequence is TGTGCCAGCAGTTACGACGGGTTTAATGAAAAACTGTTTTTT. This encodes CASSYDGFNEKLFF. The chain is encoded by TRBV6-5 joined to TRBJ1-4, with the D gene not clear enough to name. The CDR3 runs 14 amino acids, cysteine and phenylalanine included. Just CDR3 DNA is preserved here, 42 bases in frame from base 1. CDR1 and CDR2 (MNHEY, SVGAGI) derive from the germline V gene. Trimming removed 2 bases from V and 4 bases from J, leaving 8 bases between the germline ends.